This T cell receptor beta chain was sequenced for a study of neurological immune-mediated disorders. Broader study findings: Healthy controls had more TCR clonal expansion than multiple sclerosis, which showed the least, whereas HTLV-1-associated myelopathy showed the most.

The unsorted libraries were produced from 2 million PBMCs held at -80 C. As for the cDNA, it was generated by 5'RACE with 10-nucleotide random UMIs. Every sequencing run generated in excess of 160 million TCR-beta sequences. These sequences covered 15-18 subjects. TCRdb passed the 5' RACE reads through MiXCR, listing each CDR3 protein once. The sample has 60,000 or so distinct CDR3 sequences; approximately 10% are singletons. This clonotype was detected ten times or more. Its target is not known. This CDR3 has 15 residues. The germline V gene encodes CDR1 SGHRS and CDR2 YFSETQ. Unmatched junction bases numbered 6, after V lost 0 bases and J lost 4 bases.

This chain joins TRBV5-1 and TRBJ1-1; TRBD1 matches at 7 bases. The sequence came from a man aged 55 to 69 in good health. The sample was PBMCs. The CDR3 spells CASSLEGAGSTEAFF. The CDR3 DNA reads TGCGCCAGCAGCTTGGAGGGGGCGGGGAGCACTGAAGCTTTCTTT.